A selection of T cell receptor beta chains follows, all from one sample in a study of glioma-infiltrating T cells. TCRdb called the multiplex PCR reads again in MiXCR, with one record for every CDR3 protein. The table records roughly 120,000 distinct CDR3 sequences, 25% to 30% of them present only once. The sample was glioma tissue, nonneoplastic brain tissue, or PBMCs (not recorded which). These receptors were collected from a human donor with low-grade glioma or glioblastoma, undergoing nonglioma brain surgery, or in good health (not recorded which). Both conserved end residues are part of each CDR3. Expanded clones are given a class, and other clones once, few, many or no size at all.

clone size: NA; J gene: TRBJ2-1; V gene: TRBV12-3/TRBV12-4; CDR3 protein: CVSSSTSGSYNEQFF
clone size: many; J gene: TRBJ1-2; V gene: TRBV29-1; CDR3 protein: CSVEPVRDHGYTF
clone size: many; J gene: TRBJ2-1; V gene: TRBV20-1; CDR3 protein: CSAPWRGGRNEQFF
clone size: many; J gene: TRBJ1-1; V gene: TRBV20-1; CDR3 protein: CSVSGSSNTEAFF
clone size: many; J gene: TRBJ1-1; V gene: TRBV14; CDR3 protein: CASSPRVGRTGRPEAFF
clone size: few; J gene: TRBJ2-3; V gene: TRBV4-1; CDR3 protein: CASSQIRRNTDTQYF
clone size: many; J gene: TRBJ1-3; V gene: TRBV18; CDR3 protein: CASSGEGSGNTIYF
clone size: many; J gene: TRBJ2-1; V gene: TRBV30; CDR3 protein: CAWGRDSSYNEQFF
clone size: NA; J gene: TRBJ2-7; V gene: TRBV12-3/TRBV12-4; CDR3 protein: CASSQTGTLNF
clone size: few; J gene: TRBJ1-2; V gene: TRBV29-1; CDR3 protein: CSVRQEGYGYTF
clone size: many; J gene: TRBJ1-1; V gene: TRBV9; CDR3 protein: CASSVAGRGGTEAFF
clone size: many; J gene: TRBJ2-7; V gene: TRBV7-9; CDR3 protein: CASRPGGGRASYEQYF
clone size: NA; J gene: TRBJ2-1; V gene: TRBV6-2/TRBV6-3; CDR3 protein: CAISLGYNEQFF
clone size: once; J gene: TRBJ1-5; V gene: TRBV19; CDR3 protein: CAISMRAENQPQHF
clone size: NA; J gene: TRBJ2-7; V gene: TRBV20-1; CDR3 protein: CSASPSLWQFERYF
clone size: many; J gene: TRBJ1-1; V gene: TRBV3-1; CDR3 protein: CASSSSGHYTEAFF
clone size: NA; J gene: TRBJ2-5; V gene: TRBV5-1; CDR3 protein: CASSLKDRKQETQYF
clone size: NA; J gene: TRBJ1-2; V gene: TRBV28; CDR3 protein: CVSSLYGPFQLYTF
clone size: NA; J gene: TRBJ1-5; V gene: TRBV20-1; CDR3 protein: CSAKMAGGNQPQHF
clone size: NA; J gene: TRBJ2-7; V gene: TRBV19; CDR3 protein: CASRDKYEQYF
clone size: NA; J gene: TRBJ2-5; V gene: TRBV29-1; CDR3 protein: CSVLELAGSETQYF
clone size: NA; J gene: TRBJ2-3; V gene: TRBV29-1; CDR3 protein: CSVTGTRTDTQYF
clone size: NA; J gene: TRBJ2-6; V gene: TRBV7-9; CDR3 protein: CASSFGVSGANVLTF
clone size: many; J gene: TRBJ2-5; V gene: TRBV6-1; CDR3 protein: CASSSATLGGRETQYF
clone size: many; J gene: TRBJ2-7; V gene: TRBV29-1; CDR3 protein: CSVEEDNYEQYF
clone size: NA; J gene: TRBJ2-3; V gene: TRBV7-2; CDR3 protein: CASSLSGTGRTDTQYF
clone size: many; J gene: TRBJ2-3; V gene: TRBV20-1; CDR3 protein: CSASSGTTQDTQYF
clone size: NA; J gene: TRBJ2-1; V gene: TRBV12-3/TRBV12-4; CDR3 protein: CASRDSGGHNEHFF
clone size: many; J gene: TRBJ2-3; V gene: TRBV6-2/TRBV6-3; CDR3 protein: CASSYWAADTQYF
clone size: many; J gene: TRBJ1-2; V gene: TRBV5-1; CDR3 protein: CASSLRGQNYGYTF
clone size: few; J gene: TRBJ2-1; V gene: TRBV7-8; CDR3 protein: CASSMRAYTYNEQFF
clone size: many; J gene: TRBJ1-1; V gene: TRBV5-4; CDR3 protein: CASSLEQEPIRGKEAFF
clone size: many; J gene: TRBJ1-2; V gene: TRBV7-9; CDR3 protein: CASSHSGRHYGYTF
clone size: many; J gene: TRBJ2-3; V gene: TRBV4-2; CDR3 protein: CASSQESGLLTDTQYF
clone size: many; J gene: TRBJ2-3; V gene: TRBV28; CDR3 protein: CASSSEDTQYF
clone size: many; J gene: TRBJ2-7; V gene: TRBV20-1; CDR3 protein: CSAHHPRETGTYEQYF
clone size: NA; J gene: TRBJ1-1; V gene: TRBV18; CDR3 protein: CASSPGSSSTETFF
clone size: NA; J gene: TRBJ1-1; V gene: TRBV4-1; CDR3 protein: CASSQGRILQENTEAFF
clone size: NA; J gene: TRBJ1-1; V gene: TRBV27; CDR3 protein: CASSSFLAHTEAFF
clone size: few; J gene: TRBJ1-5; V gene: TRBV19; CDR3 protein: CATAGGGTGNQPQHF
clone size: many; J gene: TRBJ2-1; V gene: TRBV7-2; CDR3 protein: CASSLGPSTGVRDEQFF
clone size: NA; J gene: TRBJ2-7; V gene: TRBV3-1; CDR3 protein: CASSQDTLLSAYEQYF
clone size: NA; J gene: TRBJ1-1; V gene: TRBV13; CDR3 protein: CASSLRDRGLNTEAFF
clone size: many; J gene: TRBJ2-7; V gene: TRBV6-1; CDR3 protein: CASSPTGLGPYEQYF
clone size: many; J gene: TRBJ2-1; V gene: TRBV29-1; CDR3 protein: CSVAGGSYNEQFF
clone size: few; J gene: TRBJ2-7; V gene: TRBV5-4; CDR3 protein: CASSLISGSEQYF
clone size: NA; J gene: TRBJ2-5; V gene: TRBV29-1; CDR3 protein: CSVEALGTGGIETQYF
clone size: many; J gene: TRBJ2-5; V gene: TRBV6-2/TRBV6-3; CDR3 protein: CASSYLETGQETQYF
clone size: few; J gene: TRBJ2-5; V gene: TRBV18; CDR3 protein: CASSHRQGQETQYF
clone size: NA; J gene: TRBJ2-1; V gene: TRBV27; CDR3 protein: CASSTQFNEQFF
clone size: NA; J gene: TRBJ2-7; V gene: TRBV19; CDR3 protein: CATGTGLLYEQYF
clone size: NA; J gene: TRBJ2-1; V gene: TRBV24-1; CDR3 protein: CATSDPKQGVRNEQFF